This T cell receptor (beta chain) was recorded in a study of OX40 agonist ivuxolimab in advanced cancers. Study-level background: Ivuxolimab, an antibody acting as an agonist of OX40 (CD134), was used to treat patients. Across the patients, intravenous ivuxolimab was delivered every 2 weeks at 0.01 to 10 mg/kg. Dose-escalation patients suffered from hepatocellular carcinoma, melanoma, renal cell or head and neck cancer.

This table comes from immunoSEQ multiplex PCR, and its TCRdb copy is limited to in-frame clones, with some not included. This table has tens of thousands of clones, around 90% appearing once. In germline, CDR1 is LGHNT, CDR2 FRNRAP. The V end lost 5 bases, the J end lost 3 bases, and 13 bases lay between the germline ends. The CDR3 has 14 residues. Drawing of blood for sampling happened at baseline, at cycle 4 day 1, and at cycle 7 day 1. Source: CD4+ or CD8+ T cells sorted from blood, taken in a trial of the OX40 agonist ivuxolimab. The gene calls are TRBV12-5 and TRBJ1-1; a weak D match, TRBD1 (5 bases). The clonotype originates from an adult with an advanced solid tumor such as melanoma, head and neck, liver or kidney cancer. CDR3 amino acids: CASGTSGSDTEAFF. The CDR3 coding sequence is TGTGCTAGTGGTACCTCAGGGAGCGACACTGAAGCTTTCTTT.